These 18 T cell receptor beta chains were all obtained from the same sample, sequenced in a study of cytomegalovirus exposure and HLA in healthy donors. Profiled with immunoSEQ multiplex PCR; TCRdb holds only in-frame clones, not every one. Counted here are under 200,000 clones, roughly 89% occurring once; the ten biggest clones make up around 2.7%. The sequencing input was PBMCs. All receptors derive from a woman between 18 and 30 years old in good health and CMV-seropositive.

CDR3 loop: CASRGLAGGTGELFF. Written as DNA, the CDR3 is TGTGCCAGCAGGGGACTAGCGGGAGGCACCGGGGAGCTGTTTTTT. The V call is TRBV6-5, the J call TRBJ2-2, with 15 nucleotides matching TRBD2. The CDR3 runs to 15 residues. CDR1 MNHEY and CDR2 SVGAGI come from the germline V gene. J was trimmed by 4 bases and V by 6 bases; bases with no gene match: 0.

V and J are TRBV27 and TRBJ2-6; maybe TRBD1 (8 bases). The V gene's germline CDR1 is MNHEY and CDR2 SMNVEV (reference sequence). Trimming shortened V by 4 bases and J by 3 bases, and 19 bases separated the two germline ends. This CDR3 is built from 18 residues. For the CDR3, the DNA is TGTGCCAGCAGTTCCACAGGGGGGGCCTTAGGTGGGGCCAACGTCCTGACTTTC. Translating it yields CASSSTGGALGGANVLTF.

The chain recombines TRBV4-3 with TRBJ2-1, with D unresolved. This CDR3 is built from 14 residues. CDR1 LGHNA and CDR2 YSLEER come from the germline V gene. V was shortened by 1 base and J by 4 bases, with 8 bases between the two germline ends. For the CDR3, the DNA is TGCGCCAGCAGCCAAGTCGTCGGTTACAATGAGCAGTTCTTC. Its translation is CASSQVVGYNEQFF.

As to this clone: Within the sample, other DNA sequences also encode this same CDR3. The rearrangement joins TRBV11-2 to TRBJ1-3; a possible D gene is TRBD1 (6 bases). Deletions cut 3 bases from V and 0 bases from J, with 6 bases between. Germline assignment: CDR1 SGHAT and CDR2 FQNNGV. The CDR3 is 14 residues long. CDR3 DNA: TGTGCCAGCAGCTTGACAGGCTCTGGAAACACCATATATTTT. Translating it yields CASSLTGSGNTIYF.

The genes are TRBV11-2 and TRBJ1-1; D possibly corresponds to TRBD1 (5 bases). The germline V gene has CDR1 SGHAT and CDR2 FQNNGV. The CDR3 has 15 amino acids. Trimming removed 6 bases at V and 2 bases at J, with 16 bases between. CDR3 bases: TGTGCCAGCAGGAGATATAATAGGGGAAACACTGAAGCTTTCTTT. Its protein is CASRRYNRGNTEAFF.

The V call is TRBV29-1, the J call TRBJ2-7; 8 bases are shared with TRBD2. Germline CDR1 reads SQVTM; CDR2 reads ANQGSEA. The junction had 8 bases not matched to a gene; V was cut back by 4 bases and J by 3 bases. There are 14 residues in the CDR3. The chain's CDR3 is CSVGLVAGNYEQYF. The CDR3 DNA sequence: TGCAGCGTTGGATTGGTAGCGGGGAACTACGAGCAGTACTTC.

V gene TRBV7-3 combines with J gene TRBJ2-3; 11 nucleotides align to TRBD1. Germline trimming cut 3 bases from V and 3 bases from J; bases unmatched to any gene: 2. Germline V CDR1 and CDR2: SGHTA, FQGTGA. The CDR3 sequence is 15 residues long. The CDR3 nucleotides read TGTGCCAGCAGCTTTGGGACAGGGGGGACAGATACGCAGTATTTT. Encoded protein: CASSFGTGGTDTQYF.

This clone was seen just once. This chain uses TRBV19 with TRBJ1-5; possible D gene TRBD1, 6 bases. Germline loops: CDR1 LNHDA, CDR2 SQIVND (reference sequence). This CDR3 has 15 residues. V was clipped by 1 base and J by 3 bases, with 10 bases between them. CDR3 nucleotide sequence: TGTGCCAGTAGTATAGTAGGGGGACCCAATCAGCCCCAGCATTTT. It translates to CASSIVGGPNQPQHF.

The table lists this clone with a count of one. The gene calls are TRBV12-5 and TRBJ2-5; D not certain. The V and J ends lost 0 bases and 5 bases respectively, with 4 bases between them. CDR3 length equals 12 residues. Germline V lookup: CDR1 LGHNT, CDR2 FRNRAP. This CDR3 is CASGLVYETQYF. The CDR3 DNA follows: TGTGCTAGTGGTTTGGTCTACGAGACCCAGTACTTC.

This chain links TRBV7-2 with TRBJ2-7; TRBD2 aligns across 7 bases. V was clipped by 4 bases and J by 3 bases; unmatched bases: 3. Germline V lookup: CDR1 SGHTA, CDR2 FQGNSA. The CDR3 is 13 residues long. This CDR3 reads CASSSSGFYEQYF. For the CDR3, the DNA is TGTGCCAGCAGCTCTAGCGGATTCTACGAGCAGTACTTC. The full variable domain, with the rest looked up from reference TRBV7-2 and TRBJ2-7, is GAGVSQSPSNKVTEKGKDVELRCDPISGHTALYWYRQSLGQGLEFLIYFQGNSAPDKSGLPSDRFSAERTGGSVSTLTIQRTQQEDSAVYLCASSSSGFYEQYFGPGTRLTVT.

The CDR3 nucleotides are TGTGCCAGCAGTGACTCTGGCAGGGGGCTATACATTCAGTACTTC. Residues: CASSDSGRGLYIQYF. The rearrangement joins TRBV6-4 to TRBJ2-4, with TRBD1 identical over 8 bases. Germline lookup yields CDR1 MRHNA and CDR2 SNTAGT. The V gene end was trimmed by 0 bases and the J gene end by 8 bases; junction bases not matched to a gene: 6. This CDR3 contains 15 residues.

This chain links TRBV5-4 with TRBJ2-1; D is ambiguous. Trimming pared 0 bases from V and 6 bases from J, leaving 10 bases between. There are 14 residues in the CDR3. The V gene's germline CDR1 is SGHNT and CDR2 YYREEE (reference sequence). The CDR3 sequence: CASSLEALANEQFF. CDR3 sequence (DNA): TGTGCCAGCAGCTTGGAAGCGTTGGCCAATGAGCAGTTCTTC.

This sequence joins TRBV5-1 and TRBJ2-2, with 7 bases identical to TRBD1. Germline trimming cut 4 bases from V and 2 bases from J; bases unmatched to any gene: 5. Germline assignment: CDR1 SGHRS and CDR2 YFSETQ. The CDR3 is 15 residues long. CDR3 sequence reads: CASSMTGSNTGELFF. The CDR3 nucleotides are TGCGCCAGCAGCATGACAGGGTCTAACACCGGGGAGCTGTTTTTT.

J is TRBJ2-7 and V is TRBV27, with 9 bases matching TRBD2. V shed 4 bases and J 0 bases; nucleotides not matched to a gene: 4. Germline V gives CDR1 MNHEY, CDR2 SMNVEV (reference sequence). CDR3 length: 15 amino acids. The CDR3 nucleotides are TGTGCCAGCAGTTCCCTAGCGGGGTTCTCCTACGAGCAGTACTTC. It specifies CASSSLAGFSYEQYF.

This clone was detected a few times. CDR3 sequence (DNA): TGTGCCGGTACGATAGGGGATAATTCACCCCTCCACTTT. Its translation: CAGTIGDNSPLHF. This rearrangement joins TRBV2 to TRBJ1-6; perhaps TRBD1 as D (5 bases). Trimming stripped 11 bases from V and 5 bases from J, with 13 bases between. Germline CDR1 and CDR2: SNHLY and FYNNEI. The CDR3 spans 13 residues.

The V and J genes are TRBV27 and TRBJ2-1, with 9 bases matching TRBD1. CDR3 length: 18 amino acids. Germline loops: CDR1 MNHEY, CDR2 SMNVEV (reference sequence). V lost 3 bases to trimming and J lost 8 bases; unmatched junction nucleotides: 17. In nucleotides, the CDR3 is TGTGCCAGCAGTTTCATCTCACTACCGGGGACAGGGTCCGATGAGCAGTTCTTC. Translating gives CASSFISLPGTGSDEQFF.

This CDR3 reads CSVEDGLLYEQYF. The CDR3 nucleotides read TGCAGCGTTGAAGACGGACTACTCTACGAGCAGTACTTC. The chain combines TRBV29-1 with TRBJ2-7; D is possibly TRBD2 (6 bases). Germline CDR1 SQVTM, CDR2 ANQGSEA. The CDR3 runs to 13 residues. Trimming removed 0 bases from V and 3 bases from J, with 9 bases in between.

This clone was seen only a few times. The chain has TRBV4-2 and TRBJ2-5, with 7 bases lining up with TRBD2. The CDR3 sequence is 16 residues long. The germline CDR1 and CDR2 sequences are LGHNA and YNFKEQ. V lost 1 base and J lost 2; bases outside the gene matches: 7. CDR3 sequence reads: CASSQAGSGTQETQYF. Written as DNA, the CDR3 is TGTGCCAGCAGCCAAGCAGGGAGCGGGACTCAAGAGACCCAGTACTTC.